The following is a TCR beta chain sequence with its context. Its specificity is not known. V was clipped by 4 bases and J by 2 bases, with 9 bases between them. The CDR3 loop spans 15 amino acids. Looked up from germline, CDR1 is LGHNA and CDR2 is YNFKEQ. This entry belongs to a study of a mutant IDH1 vaccine in newly diagnosed glioma. The time point: week 35, safety follow-up. Every vaccine dose comprised 300 ug of mutant IDH1 20-mer peptide plus topical imiquimod. Vaccinations, eight in total, occurred in weeks 1, 3, 5, 7, 11, 15, 19, 23. Assay: immunoSEQ multiplex PCR; the TCRdb copy retains only in-frame clones and omits some. The table shows tens of thousands of clones, with roughly 79% occurring only once.

The V and J genes are TRBV4-2 and TRBJ2-6; D gene uncertain. The receptor was isolated from a man aged 35-49 years with glioma. The sample was PBMCs, taken from a glioma patient whose treatment included an IDH1 peptide vaccine. CDR3 in DNA: TGTGCCAGCAGCCCACTCTTGGCTGGGGCCAACGTCCTGACTTTC. It translates to CASSPLLAGANVLTF.